The sequence of this T cell receptor (beta chain) was determined in a study of blood T cell repertoires in COVID-19. Across the study: Samples of COVID-19 (acute and convalescent) were obtained from the United States, Italy and Spain. Nucleic acid was either cDNA or gDNA, and it came from T cells, B-cell-depleted T cells, or PBMCs.

In the original workflow: Counts of nucleated cells, estimated from reference gene primer amplification, were obtained. Libraries were prepared by immunoSEQ multiplex PCR; TCRdb keeps only in-frame clonotypes and omits some of them. That table gives V, J and clone size, and the DNA gave D and trimming. The data contain about 180,000 clones, about 86% of them seen just once; the ten biggest clones take up about 9.6%. The specimen sequenced was peripheral blood. The sequence was collected from a man aged 50 or older with active or convalescent COVID-19.

The CDR3 nucleotides read TGCAGCGCTAGGACTAGCGGGGGCAGCACAGATACGCAGTATTTT. This codes for CSARTSGGSTDTQYF. This rearrangement joins TRBV29-1 to TRBJ2-3; TRBD2 matches at 13 bases. Trimming took 7 bases from V and 0 from J; bases not matched to a gene: 4. This CDR3 comprises 15 residues. Looked up from germline, CDR1 is SQVTM and CDR2 is ANQGSEA.